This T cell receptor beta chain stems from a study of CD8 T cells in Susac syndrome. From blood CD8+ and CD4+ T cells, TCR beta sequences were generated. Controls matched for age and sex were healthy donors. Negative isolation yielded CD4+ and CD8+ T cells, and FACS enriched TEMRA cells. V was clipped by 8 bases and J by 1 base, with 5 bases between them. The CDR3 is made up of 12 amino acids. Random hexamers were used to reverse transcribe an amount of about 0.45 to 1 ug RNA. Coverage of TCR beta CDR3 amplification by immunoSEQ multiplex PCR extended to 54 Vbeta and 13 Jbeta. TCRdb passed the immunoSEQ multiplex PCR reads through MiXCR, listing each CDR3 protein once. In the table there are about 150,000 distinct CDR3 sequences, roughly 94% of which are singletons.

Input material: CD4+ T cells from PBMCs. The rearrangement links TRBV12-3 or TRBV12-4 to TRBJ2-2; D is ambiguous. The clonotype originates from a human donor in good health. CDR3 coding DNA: TGTGCCAGCGCCTTGAACACCGGGGAGCTGTTTTTT. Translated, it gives CASALNTGELFF.